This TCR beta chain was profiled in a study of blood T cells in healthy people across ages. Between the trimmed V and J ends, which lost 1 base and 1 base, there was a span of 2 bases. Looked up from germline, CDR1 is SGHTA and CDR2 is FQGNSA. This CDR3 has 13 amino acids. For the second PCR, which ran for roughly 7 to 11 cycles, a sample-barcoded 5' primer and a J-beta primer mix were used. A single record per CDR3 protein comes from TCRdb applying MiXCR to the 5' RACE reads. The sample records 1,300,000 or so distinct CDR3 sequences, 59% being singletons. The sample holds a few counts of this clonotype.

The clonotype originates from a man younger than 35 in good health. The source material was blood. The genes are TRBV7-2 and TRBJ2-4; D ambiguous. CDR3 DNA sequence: TGTGCCAGCAGCTTAGAGGCCAAAAACATTCAGTACTTC. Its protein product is CASSLEAKNIQYF.